These 15 T cell receptor beta chains were all obtained from the same sample, sequenced in a study of blood T cell repertoires in COVID-19. Profiling relied on immunoSEQ multiplex PCR, and the TCRdb table lists in-frame clones only, not all of them. The sample lists some 76,000 clones; about 90% were seen once. Input material: peripheral blood. All receptors derive from a human donor in a cohort sampled during active COVID-19.

V is TRBV4-3 and J is TRBJ2-3; 12 nucleotides align to TRBD2. The CDR3 length is 16 residues. Germline loops: CDR1 LGHNA, CDR2 YSLEER. With 3 bases clipped from V and 5 bases from J, the junction kept 6 bases outside the gene matches. The CDR3 is CASSHASGGAIDTQYF. The DNA of the CDR3 is TGCGCCAGCAGCCACGCTAGCGGGGGGGCCATAGATACGCAGTATTTT.

The count of this clone is one. V gene TRBV5-4 combines with J gene TRBJ2-3; unclear D gene. Trimming left V 3 bases short and J 3 bases short, with 8 bases between. The CDR3 length is 13 residues. Germline assignment: CDR1 SGHNT and CDR2 YYREEE (reference sequence). The CDR3 DNA sequence: TGTGCCAGCAGCTCCGAGCGAACAGATACGCAGTATTTT. Its protein is CASSSERTDTQYF.

The rearrangement uses TRBV6-5 and TRBJ1-1, with 7 bases fitting TRBD1. The CDR3 spans 13 residues. V trimming: 7 bases; J trimming: 5 bases; junction bases outside the gene matches: 7. Germline V lookup: CDR1 MNHEY, CDR2 SVGAGI. The CDR3 DNA sequence: TGTGCCAGCAAAGAAGACAGGGAGACTGAAGCTTTCTTT. Protein sequence: CASKEDRETEAFF.

There are a few counts of this clone. V and J are TRBV27 and TRBJ2-3; D gene uncertain. Trimming removed 2 bases at V and 0 bases at J, with 9 bases between. Germline V lookup: CDR1 MNHEY, CDR2 SMNVEV (reference sequence). This CDR3 has 15 residues. This CDR3 reads CASSLRGQSTDTQYF. The CDR3, as DNA: TGTGCCAGCAGTTTACGCGGTCAGAGCACAGATACGCAGTATTTT.

This CDR3 is CASSLVAGGNYEQYF. The CDR3 DNA follows: TGCGCCAGCAGCTTGGTAGCGGGGGGCAACTACGAGCAGTACTTC. The rearrangement uses TRBV5-1 and TRBJ2-7; TRBD2 matches 10 bases. Unmatched junction bases numbered 3, after V lost 0 bases and J lost 3 bases. The CDR3 has 15 amino acids. Germline values: CDR1 SGHRS, CDR2 YFSETQ.

J is TRBJ1-5 and V is TRBV12-3 or TRBV12-4, with TRBD1 matching 8 bases. The ends lost 8 bases at V and 5 bases at J; junction bases unmatched: 5. The length of the CDR3 is 13 residues. The CDR3 sequence: CASSQQGDQPQHF. The DNA for the CDR3 is TGTGCCAGCTCACAACAGGGGGATCAGCCCCAGCATTTT.

V and J are TRBV12-3 or TRBV12-4 and TRBJ2-1, with 7 bases matching TRBD2. The CDR3 length is 12 residues. Trimming removed 5 bases from V and 7 bases from J; junction bases left unmatched: 2. In nucleotides, the CDR3 is TGTGCCAGCAGTACTAGCGTGAATGAGCAGTTCTTC. Translated, it gives CASSTSVNEQFF.

The V gene is TRBV6-5, the J gene TRBJ1-2; 8 positions agree with TRBD1. From germline, CDR1 is MNHEY and CDR2 SVGAGI. Trimming cost V 5 bases and J 9 bases; bases outside gene matches: 8. The CDR3 is made up of 13 amino acids. CDR3 sequence reads: CASSTGQGRSYTF. In DNA form, the CDR3 reads TGTGCCAGCAGTACTGGACAGGGTAGAAGCTACACCTTC.

This chain uses TRBV3-1 (or the pseudogene TRBV3-2) with TRBJ1-1; D remains unclear. The length of the CDR3 is 13 residues. The germline V gene encodes CDR1 LGHDT and CDR2 YNNKEL (reference sequence). V shed 4 bases and J shed 1 base, with 7 bases lying between them. The DNA of the CDR3 is TGTGCCAGCAGCCTAACTACGAACACTGAAGCTTTCTTT. Protein sequence: CASSLTTNTEAFF.

This CDR3 is CASSPPGSYEQYF. The CDR3 nucleotides are TGTGCCAGCTCACCTCCGGGGTCCTACGAGCAGTACTTC. The chain has TRBV18 and TRBJ2-7; TRBD2 might be the D (5 bases). Germline V gives CDR1 KGHSH, CDR2 LQKENI. The germline V and J ends were trimmed by 3 bases and 1 base, with 7 bases remaining between them. The CDR3 is 13 amino acids.

As DNA, the CDR3 is TGTGCCAGCAGCACCCGAGTCTCCTACAATGAGCAGTTCTTC. Translated: CASSTRVSYNEQFF. The chain uses TRBV11-2 and TRBJ2-1; D unresolved. Germline values: CDR1 SGHAT, CDR2 FQNNGV. CDR3 length: 14 amino acids. V was pared by 5 bases and J by 0 bases, with 8 bases between.

The chain employs TRBV6-1 and TRBJ2-3; D uncertain. V dropped 2 bases and J dropped 0 bases, with 6 bases sitting between them. CDR1 and CDR2 (germline): MNHNS, SASEGT. The CDR3 length is 14 residues. CDR3 sequence (DNA): TGTGCCAGCAGTGAAATGGCTAGCACAGATACGCAGTATTTT. Amino acid sequence: CASSEMASTDTQYF.

Written as DNA, the CDR3 is TGCGCCAGCAGCTTGGGGGAACTAGGCACCGGGGAGCTGTTTTTT. Encoded protein: CASSLGELGTGELFF. The J gene is TRBJ2-2, the V gene TRBV5-1, with a tentative D call TRBD2 (5 bases). The germline V gene encodes CDR1 SGHRS and CDR2 YFSETQ. Trimming shortened V by 0 bases and J by 4 bases, and 10 bases separated the two germline ends. This CDR3 spans 15 amino acids. The full variable domain, its missing parts supplied by reference TRBV5-1 and TRBJ2-2, is KAGVTQTPRYLIKTRGQQVTLSCSPISGHRSVSWYQQTPGQGLQFLFEYFSETQRNKGNFPGRFSGRQFSNSRSEMNVSTLELGDSALYLCASSLGELGTGELFFGEGSRLTVL.

The CDR3 sequence is CASSQNPGTSGADTQYF. The CDR3, as DNA: TGCGCCAGCAGCCAAAACCCCGGGACTAGCGGGGCAGATACGCAGTATTTT. This chain joins TRBV4-3 and TRBJ2-3, with 13 bases fitting TRBD2. Germline trimming cut 2 bases from V and 4 bases from J; bases unmatched to any gene: 6. Germline values: CDR1 LGHNA, CDR2 YSLEER. The CDR3 totals 17 residues.

J is TRBJ1-2 and V is TRBV3-1 (or the pseudogene TRBV3-2), with D perhaps matching TRBD1 (5 bases). The V end lost 4 bases, the J end lost 6 bases, and 6 bases lay between the germline ends. CDR1 and CDR2 from the germline V gene are LGHDT and YNNKEL (reference sequence). The CDR3 consists of 11 residues. CDR3 in amino acids: CASSRQHGYTF. DNA of the CDR3: TGTGCCAGCAGCCGACAGCATGGCTACACCTTC.